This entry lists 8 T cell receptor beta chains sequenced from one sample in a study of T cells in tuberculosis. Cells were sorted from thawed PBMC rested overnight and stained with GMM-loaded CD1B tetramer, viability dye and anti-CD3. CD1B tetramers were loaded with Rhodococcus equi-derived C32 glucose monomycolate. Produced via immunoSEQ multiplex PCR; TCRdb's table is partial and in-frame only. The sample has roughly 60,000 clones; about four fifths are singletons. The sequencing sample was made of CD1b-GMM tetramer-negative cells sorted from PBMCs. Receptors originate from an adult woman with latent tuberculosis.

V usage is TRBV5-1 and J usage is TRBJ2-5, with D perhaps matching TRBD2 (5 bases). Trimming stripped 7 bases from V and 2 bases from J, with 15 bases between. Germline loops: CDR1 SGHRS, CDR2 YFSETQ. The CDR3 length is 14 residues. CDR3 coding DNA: TGCGCCAGCGAGATCACTAGGTGTCAAGAGACCCAGTACTTC. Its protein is CASEITRCQETQYF.

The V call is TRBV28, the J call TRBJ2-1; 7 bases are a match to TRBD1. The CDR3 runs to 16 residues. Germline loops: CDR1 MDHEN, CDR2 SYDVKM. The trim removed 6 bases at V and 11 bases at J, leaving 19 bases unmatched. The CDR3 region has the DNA TGTGCCAGCAGCGGAACCGGGACAGCTTTTGCCATGAAGCAGTTCTTC. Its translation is CASSGTGTAFAMKQFF.

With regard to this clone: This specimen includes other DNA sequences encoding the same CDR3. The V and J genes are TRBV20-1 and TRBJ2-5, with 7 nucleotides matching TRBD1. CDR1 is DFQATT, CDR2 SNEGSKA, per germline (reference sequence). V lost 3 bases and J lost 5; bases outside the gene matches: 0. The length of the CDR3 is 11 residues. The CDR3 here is CSARTGETQYF. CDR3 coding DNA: TGCAGTGCTAGGACAGGGGAGACCCAGTACTTC.

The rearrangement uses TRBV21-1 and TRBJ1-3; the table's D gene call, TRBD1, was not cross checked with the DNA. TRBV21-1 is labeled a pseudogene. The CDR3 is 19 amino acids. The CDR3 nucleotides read TGTGCCAGCAGCATTTGCCTTAGACAGGGGCCGGGCTCTGGAAACACCATATATTTT. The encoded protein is CASSICLRQGPGSGNTIYF.

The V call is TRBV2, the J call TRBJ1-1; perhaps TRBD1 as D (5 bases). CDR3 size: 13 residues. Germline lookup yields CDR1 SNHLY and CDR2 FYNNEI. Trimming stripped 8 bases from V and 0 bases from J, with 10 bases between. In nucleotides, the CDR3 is TGTGCCAGCGGAGGGACTTTGAACACTGAAGCTTTCTTT. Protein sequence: CASGGTLNTEAFF.

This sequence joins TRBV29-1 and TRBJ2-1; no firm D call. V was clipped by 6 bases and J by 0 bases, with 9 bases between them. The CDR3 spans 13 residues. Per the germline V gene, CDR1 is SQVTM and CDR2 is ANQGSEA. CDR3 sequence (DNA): TGCAGCGTAGAGACTTTCTCCTACAATGAGCAGTTCTTC. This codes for CSVETFSYNEQFF.

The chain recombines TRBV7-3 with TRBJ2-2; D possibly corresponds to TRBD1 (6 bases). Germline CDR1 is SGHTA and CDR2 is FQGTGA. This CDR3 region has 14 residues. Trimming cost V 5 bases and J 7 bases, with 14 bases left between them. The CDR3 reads CASSDYRAHGELFF. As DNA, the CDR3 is TGTGCCAGCAGCGACTACAGGGCTCACGGGGAGCTGTTTTTT.

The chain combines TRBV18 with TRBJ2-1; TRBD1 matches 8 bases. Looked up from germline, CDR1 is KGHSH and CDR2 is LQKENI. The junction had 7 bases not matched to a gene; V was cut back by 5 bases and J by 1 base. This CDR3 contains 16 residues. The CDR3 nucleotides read TGTGCCAGCTCAGACCCAGGGGGCAAGTCCTACAATGAGCAGTTCTTC. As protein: CASSDPGGKSYNEQFF.